This T cell receptor beta chain was obtained from a study of response to subunit inactivated influenza vaccine. In TCRdb, the RT-PCR reads were re-called with MiXCR into one record per CDR3 protein. The table shows 450,000 to 700,000 distinct CDR3 sequences, with around 13% occurring only once. There are 12 residues in the CDR3. V lost 8 bases and J 5 bases, leaving 12 bases between the germline ends. CDR1 and CDR2 (germline): SNHLY, FYNNEI. This clonotype was observed a handful of times. The sequence was collected from a man aged 50 or older who received an inactivated influenza vaccine. The genes are TRBV2 and TRBJ2-5; unclear D gene. The sample here was PBMCs from blood, taken 12 days after vaccination. DNA of the CDR3: TGTGCCAGCTTTCCCGGATTGGAGACCCAGTACTTC. Its translation is CASFPGLETQYF.